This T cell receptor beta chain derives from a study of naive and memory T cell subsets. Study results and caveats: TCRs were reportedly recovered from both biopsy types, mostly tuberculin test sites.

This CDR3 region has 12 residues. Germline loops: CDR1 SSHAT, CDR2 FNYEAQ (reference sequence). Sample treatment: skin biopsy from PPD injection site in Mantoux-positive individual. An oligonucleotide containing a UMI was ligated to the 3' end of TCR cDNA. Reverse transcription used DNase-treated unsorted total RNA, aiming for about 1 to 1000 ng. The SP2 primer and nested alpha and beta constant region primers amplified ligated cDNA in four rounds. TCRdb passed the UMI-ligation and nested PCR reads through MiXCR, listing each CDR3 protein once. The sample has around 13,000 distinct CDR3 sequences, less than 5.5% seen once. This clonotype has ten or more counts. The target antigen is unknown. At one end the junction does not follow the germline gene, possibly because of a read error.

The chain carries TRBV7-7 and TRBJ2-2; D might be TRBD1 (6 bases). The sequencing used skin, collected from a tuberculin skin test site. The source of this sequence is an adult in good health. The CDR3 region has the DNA TGTGCTAGCAGCCGAACAGGGGGGGAGCTGTTTTTT. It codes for CASSRTGGELFF.